The entry that follows covers one TCR beta chain sequence. The data belong to a study of siplizumab effects on memory and regulatory T cells. Produced via immunoSEQ multiplex PCR; TCRdb's table is partial and in-frame only. Here the sample spans about 100,000 clones, 90% to 95% being singletons. The CDR3 is 14 amino acids. CDR1 LNHDA and CDR2 SQIVND come from the germline V gene (reference sequence). Trimming cost V 3 bases and J 9 bases; bases outside gene matches: 8. The TCR was taken from a human donor in good health. The sample was Tregs sorted from blood. The chain carries TRBV19 and TRBJ2-3; TRBD1 aligns across 8 bases. CDR3 loop: CASSIGQGSSTQYF. CDR3 bases: TGTGCCAGTAGTATTGGACAGGGTTCGAGCACGCAGTATTTT.